Given below is one T cell receptor (beta chain) in context. The CDR3 has 12 amino acids. Germline lookup yields CDR1 SQVTM and CDR2 ANQGSEA. Trimming removed 4 bases from V and 5 bases from J, with 9 bases in between. Naive CD8 populations comprised CD45RO-negative cells positively selected for CCR7, excluding terminally differentiated effector memory CD45RA+ cells. Using immunoSEQ multiplex PCR, the repertoire was profiled, and TCRdb retains in-frame clones only, with some absent. Among 760,000 or so clones listed, 90% to 97% were seen once. This sample is part of a study of shared clonotypes between healthy human individuals.

This sequence was found in a man younger than 40 in good health. The sample taken for sequencing was naive CD8+ T cells sorted from blood. The chain carries TRBV29-1 and TRBJ2-1; D remains ambiguous. The CDR3 spells CSVVGDHNEQFF. CDR3 DNA sequence: TGCAGCGTTGTCGGCGATCACAATGAGCAGTTCTTC.